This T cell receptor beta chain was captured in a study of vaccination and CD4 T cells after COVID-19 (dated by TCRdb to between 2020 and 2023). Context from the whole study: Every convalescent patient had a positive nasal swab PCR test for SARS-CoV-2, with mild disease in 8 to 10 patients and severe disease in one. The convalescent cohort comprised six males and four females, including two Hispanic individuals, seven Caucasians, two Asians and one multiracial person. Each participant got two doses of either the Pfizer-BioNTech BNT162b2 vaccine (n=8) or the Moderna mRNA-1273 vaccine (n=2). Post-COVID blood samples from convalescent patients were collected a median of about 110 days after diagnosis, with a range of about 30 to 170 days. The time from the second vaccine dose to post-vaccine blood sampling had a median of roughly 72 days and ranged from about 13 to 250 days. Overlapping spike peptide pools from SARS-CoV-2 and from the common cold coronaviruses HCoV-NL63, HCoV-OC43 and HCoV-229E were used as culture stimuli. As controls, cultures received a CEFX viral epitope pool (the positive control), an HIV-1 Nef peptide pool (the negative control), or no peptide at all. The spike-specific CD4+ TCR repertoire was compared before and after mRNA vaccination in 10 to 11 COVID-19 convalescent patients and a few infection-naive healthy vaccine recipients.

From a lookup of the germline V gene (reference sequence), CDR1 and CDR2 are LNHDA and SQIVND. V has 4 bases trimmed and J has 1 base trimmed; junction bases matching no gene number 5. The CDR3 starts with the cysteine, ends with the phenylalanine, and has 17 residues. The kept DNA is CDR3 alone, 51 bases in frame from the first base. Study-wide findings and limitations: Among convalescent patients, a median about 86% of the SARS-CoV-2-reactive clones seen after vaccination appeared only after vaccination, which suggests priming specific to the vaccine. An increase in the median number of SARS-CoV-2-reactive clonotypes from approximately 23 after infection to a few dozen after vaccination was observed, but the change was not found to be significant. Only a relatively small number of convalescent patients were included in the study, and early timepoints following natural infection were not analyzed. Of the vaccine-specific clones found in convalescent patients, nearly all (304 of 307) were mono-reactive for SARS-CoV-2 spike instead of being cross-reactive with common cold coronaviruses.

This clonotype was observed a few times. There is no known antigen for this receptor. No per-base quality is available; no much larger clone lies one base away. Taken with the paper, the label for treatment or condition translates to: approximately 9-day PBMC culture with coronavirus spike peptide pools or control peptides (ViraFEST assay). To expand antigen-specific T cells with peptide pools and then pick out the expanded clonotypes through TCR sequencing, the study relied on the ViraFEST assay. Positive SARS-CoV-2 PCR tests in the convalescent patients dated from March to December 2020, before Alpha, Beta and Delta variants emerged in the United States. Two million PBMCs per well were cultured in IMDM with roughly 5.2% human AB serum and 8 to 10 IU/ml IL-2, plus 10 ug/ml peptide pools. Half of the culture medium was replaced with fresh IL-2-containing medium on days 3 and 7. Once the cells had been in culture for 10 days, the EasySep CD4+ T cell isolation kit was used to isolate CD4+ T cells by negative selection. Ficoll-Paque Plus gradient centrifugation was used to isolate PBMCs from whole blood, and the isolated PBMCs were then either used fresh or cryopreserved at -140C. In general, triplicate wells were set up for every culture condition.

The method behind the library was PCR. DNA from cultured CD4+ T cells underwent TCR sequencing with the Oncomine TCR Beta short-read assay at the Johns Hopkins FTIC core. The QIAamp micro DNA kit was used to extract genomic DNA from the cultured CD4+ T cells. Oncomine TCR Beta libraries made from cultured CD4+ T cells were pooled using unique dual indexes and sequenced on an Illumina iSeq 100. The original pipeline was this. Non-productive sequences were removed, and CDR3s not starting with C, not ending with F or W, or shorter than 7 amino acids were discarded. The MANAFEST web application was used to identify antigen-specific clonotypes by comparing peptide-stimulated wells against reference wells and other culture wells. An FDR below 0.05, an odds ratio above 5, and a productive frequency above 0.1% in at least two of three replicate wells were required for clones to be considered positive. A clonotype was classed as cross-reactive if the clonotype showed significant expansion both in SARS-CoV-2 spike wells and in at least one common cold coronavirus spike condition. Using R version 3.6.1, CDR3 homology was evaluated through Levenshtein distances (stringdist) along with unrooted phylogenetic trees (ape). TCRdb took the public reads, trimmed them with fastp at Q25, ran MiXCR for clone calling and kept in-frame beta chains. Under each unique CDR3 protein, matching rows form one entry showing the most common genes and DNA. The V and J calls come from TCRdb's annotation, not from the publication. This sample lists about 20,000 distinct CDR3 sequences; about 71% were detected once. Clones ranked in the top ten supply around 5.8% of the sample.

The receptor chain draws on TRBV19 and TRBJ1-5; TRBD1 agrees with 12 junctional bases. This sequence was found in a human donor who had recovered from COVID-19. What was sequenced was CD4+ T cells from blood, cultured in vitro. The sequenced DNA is TGTGCCAGTAGTAAGGGACAGGGGGCATGGAGCAATCAGCCCCAGCATTTT. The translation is CASSKGQGAWSNQPQHF.